The clone carrying this TCR beta chain was recorded at least ten times. Each molecule of TCR cDNA was tagged with one unique molecular identifier. TCRdb reanalysed the 5' RACE reads using MiXCR and keeps one entry per CDR3 protein. The sample holds tens of thousands of distinct CDR3 sequences; 5.8% are singletons and the top ten take approximately 10%. These data originate in a study of spatial heterogeneity in lung cancer. Germline V gene data show CDR1 as SGHRS and CDR2 as YFSETQ. The CDR3 loop spans 15 amino acids. V dropped 4 bases and J dropped 3; count of bases not matched to a gene: 7. As to time point: sample taken at primary tumor resection. Tumor, nontumor lung or frozen PBMC supplied whole RNA, sequenced without sorting.

The source material was PBMCs, sampled at surgery. This clonotype was obtained from a male donor with early-stage non-small cell lung cancer. The rearrangement joins TRBV5-1 to TRBJ2-1, with TRBD1 identical over 7 bases. The CDR3 bases are TGCGCCAGCAGCACAGGGGTATATGACTACAATGAGCAGTTCTTC. Protein: CASSTGVYDYNEQFF. Full variable domain (rest looked up from reference TRBV5-1 and TRBJ2-1): KAGVTQTPRYLIKTRGQQVTLSCSPISGHRSVSWYQQTPGQGLQFLFEYFSETQRNKGNFPGRFSGRQFSNSRSEMNVSTLELGDSALYLCASSTGVYDYNEQFFGPGTRLTVL.